A selection of T cell receptor beta chains follows, all from one sample in a study of blood T cell repertoires in COVID-19. Sequencing was performed with immunoSEQ multiplex PCR; in TCRdb, only in-frame clones are kept and a portion is missing. This sample has 52,000 or so clones, with under 85% found just once. Source material: peripheral blood. The receptor set was obtained from a man aged 40-50 years with acute or convalescent COVID-19. Each CDR3 is given with its conserved first and last residue. D genes are given only for firm matches. The size entry is marked missing in some rows and otherwise reads once, few, many or a size class.

d_call,j_call,v_call,cdr3_length,clone_size,cdr3_nt,cdr3_aa
TRBD1,TRBJ1-6,TRBV5-4,16,NA,TGTGCCAGCAGCTTTAATCAGGGACAGGGTAGTTCACCCCTCCACTTT,CASSFNQGQGSSPLHF
NA,TRBJ2-4,TRBV28,16,NA,TGTGCCAGCAGCTCTCGCGGAGCGGGAGCCAAAAACATTCAGTACTTC,CASSSRGAGAKNIQYF
TRBD2,TRBJ2-3,TRBV10-1,15,NA,TGCGCCAGCGGCCCCGGGACTAGTGATACAGATACGCAGTATTTT,CASGPGTSDTDTQYF
NA,TRBJ1-5,TRBV19,15,NA,TGTGCCAGTATGGGGCGGGGCTTTGGGAATCAGCCCCAGCATTTT,CASMGRGFGNQPQHF
NA,TRBJ2-5,TRBV18,13,NA,TGTGCCAGCTCACTTCGGGGGCAAGAGACCCAGTACTTC,CASSLRGQETQYF
NA,TRBJ2-3,TRBV9,12,NA,TGTGCCAGCAGCTCCATAGTGAATACGCAGTATTTT,CASSSIVNTQYF
NA,TRBJ2-2,TRBV6-5,15,NA,TGTGCCAGCAGTTACTCGGGACTGAACACCGGGGAGCTGTTTTTT,CASSYSGLNTGELFF
NA,TRBJ1-6,TRBV2,13,NA,TGTGCCAGCTCCAGGGTAAAGGATTCACCCCTCCACTTT,CASSRVKDSPLHF
TRBD2,TRBJ2-4,TRBV2,16,NA,TGTGCCAGCAGTGCTGGGACTAGCGGGGAAAAAAACATTCAGTACTTC,CASSAGTSGEKNIQYF
NA,TRBJ1-3,TRBV13,14,NA,TGTGCCAGCAGCTTGGAGAGCTCTGGAAACACCATATATTTT,CASSLESSGNTIYF
NA,TRBJ1-1,TRBV3-1/TRBV3-2,14,NA,TGTGCCAGCAGCCATTTGGGAAGGGGGACTGAAGCTTTCTTT,CASSHLGRGTEAFF
TRBD1,TRBJ1-5,TRBV7-6,13,NA,TGTGCCAGCAGCTCCCAGGGGGTTCTGCCCCAGCATTTT,CASSSQGVLPQHF
TRBD1,TRBJ1-6,TRBV5-1,16,NA,TGCGCCAGCAGCAGGACAGGGCCTTCGGGTGATTCACCCCTCCACTTT,CASSRTGPSGDSPLHF
NA,TRBJ1-5,TRBV2,14,NA,TGTGCCAGCAGTGAACAGGGCTACAATCAGCCCCAGCATTTT,CASSEQGYNQPQHF
TRBD2,TRBJ2-1,TRBV3-1/TRBV3-2,14,NA,TGTGCCAGCAGCTACGGGACTAGAAGCAATGAGCAGTTCTTC,CASSYGTRSNEQFF
NA,TRBJ2-1,TRBV6-5,14,NA,TGTGCCAGCAGTCCCCGTCGAGGATACAATGAGCAGTTCTTC,CASSPRRGYNEQFF
TRBD1,TRBJ2-3,TRBV11-2,17,NA,TGTGCCAGCAGCTTAGGTCCTGGACAGGGATCGACAGATACGCAGTATTTT,CASSLGPGQGSTDTQYF
NA,TRBJ1-2,TRBV27,15,NA,TGTGCCAGCAGTTCCTTGGCTAGAGGGGGCTATGGCTACACCTTC,CASSSLARGGYGYTF
NA,TRBJ2-6,TRBV6-1,16,NA,TGTGCCAGCAGAGAAAGCCGGGGCTCTGGGGCCAACGTCCTGACTTTC,CASRESRGSGANVLTF
NA,TRBJ1-3,TRBV6-1,18,NA,TGTGCCAGCAGTGAAAAATATAGGGGTTCGGTATCGGGAAACACCATATATTTT,CASSEKYRGSVSGNTIYF
TRBD1,TRBJ2-5,TRBV19,15,NA,TGTGCCAGTAGTATACCGGGACAGGGATCCGAGACCCAGTACTTC,CASSIPGQGSETQYF
TRBD1,TRBJ2-3,TRBV29-1,14,NA,TGCAGCGTTGTCCAACAGGGGTCCGCAGATACGCAGTATTTT,CSVVQQGSADTQYF
NA,TRBJ2-3,TRBV30,15,few,TGTGCCTGGAGTGCCCCGGACGGGGTTGGAGATACGCAGTATTTT,CAWSAPDGVGDTQYF
NA,TRBJ1-1,TRBV12-3/TRBV12-4,12,once,TGTGCCAGCAGCTGGGGGGGAACTGAAGCTTTCTTT,CASSWGGTEAFF
NA,TRBJ1-3,TRBV6-5,13,NA,TGTGCCAGCAGAAGCCCGGTCGGAAACACCATATATTTT,CASRSPVGNTIYF
TRBD2,TRBJ2-3,TRBV18,16,NA,TGTGCCAGCTCACCAAGGGCTAGCGGTAGCACAGATACGCAGTATTTT,CASSPRASGSTDTQYF
TRBD1,TRBJ1-4,TRBV7-9,16,NA,TGTGCCAGCAGCTTAGGGGACAGGGCGAGTAATGAAAAACTGTTTTTT,CASSLGDRASNEKLFF
TRBD2,TRBJ2-5,TRBV11-2,16,NA,TGTGCCAGCAGCTCCCTGGGACTAGCGTCCCAAGAGACCCAGTACTTC,CASSSLGLASQETQYF
NA,TRBJ1-2,TRBV5-1,15,NA,TGCGCCAGCACCAATCGTCAAGACAGCTCCCTTGGCTACACCTTC,CASTNRQDSSLGYTF
NA,TRBJ1-3,TRBV11-2,16,NA,TGTGCCAGCAGCTTAGATCTTGGAGGGCGTGGAAACACCATATATTTT,CASSLDLGGRGNTIYF
TRBD2,TRBJ2-1,TRBV9,16,NA,TGTGCCAGCAGCTCGAATAGCGGGGGGGCCGCCAATGAGCAGTTCTTC,CASSSNSGGAANEQFF
TRBD1,TRBJ1-6,TRBV7-2,15,NA,TGTGCCAGCAGCCATCAGGACAGGGTCCGCTCACCCCTCCACTTT,CASSHQDRVRSPLHF
TRBD1,TRBJ2-1,TRBV10-1,15,NA,TGCGCCAGCAGCGACGGGACAGGGATCAACAATGAGCAGTTCTTC,CASSDGTGINNEQFF
NA,TRBJ1-6,TRBV27,12,NA,TGTGCCAGCAGTTTCCGGAATTCACCCCTCCACTTT,CASSFRNSPLHF
TRBD1,TRBJ2-7,TRBV30,13,NA,TGTGCCTGGAGTCGGACAGGGGGCTACGAGCAGTACTTC,CAWSRTGGYEQYF
NA,TRBJ1-1,TRBV12-3/TRBV12-4,11,NA,TGTGCCAGCAGCTTACAGGGCCAAGCTTTCTTT,CASSLQGQAFF
NA,TRBJ2-3,TRBV21-1,19,NA,TGTGCCAGCAGCAATCCCCGGGAATGGACTACCGGCGGGGCAGATACGCAGTATTTT,CASSNPREWTTGGADTQYF
NA,TRBJ1-1,TRBV5-6,16,NA,TGTGCCAGCAGCCCCAATTGGGGGGGCGCGAGCACTGAAGCTTTCTTT,CASSPNWGGASTEAFF
TRBD1,TRBJ1-1,TRBV12-5,17,NA,TGTGCTAGTGGTATGAACAGGGGCCTTAACAGTGACACTGAAGCTTTCTTT,CASGMNRGLNSDTEAFF
NA,TRBJ1-2,TRBV7-9,14,NA,TGTGCCAGCAGCTTCGGTGCCAGGAACTATGGCTACACCTTC,CASSFGARNYGYTF
TRBD1,TRBJ1-6,TRBV19,15,NA,TGTGCCAGTAGTATAATGGACAGGGGTTATTCACCCCTCCACTTT,CASSIMDRGYSPLHF
NA,TRBJ1-4,TRBV3-1/TRBV3-2,11,NA,TGTGCCAGCAGGGTGAGAGAAAAACTGTTTTTT,CASRVREKLFF
NA,TRBJ2-5,TRBV11-2,13,NA,TGTGCCAGCAGCGAAACAGGGCGAGAGACCCAGTACTTC,CASSETGRETQYF
NA,TRBJ1-2,TRBV7-9,14,NA,TGTGCCAGCAGCTCCAGGGCGGGGTCATATGGCTACACCTTC,CASSSRAGSYGYTF
NA,TRBJ1-1,TRBV20-1,11,NA,TGCAGTGCAAAACAGAACACTGAAGCTTTCTTT,CSAKQNTEAFF
NA,TRBJ1-3,TRBV6-5,14,NA,TGTGCCAGCAGCGCAACCCAGGGGGGAAACACCATATATTTT,CASSATQGGNTIYF
NA,TRBJ1-1,TRBV5-4,17,NA,TGTGCCAGCAGACGAGGGGGTTCGGTGGGGATGAACACTGAAGCTTTCTTT,CASRRGGSVGMNTEAFF
NA,TRBJ1-4,TRBV19,13,once,TGTGCCAGTAGGGTCCGGGGTAATGAAAAACTGTTTTTT,CASRVRGNEKLFF
TRBD1,TRBJ1-5,TRBV7-9,14,NA,TGTGCCAGCAGCCGGGACAGGGGCTATCAGCCCCAGCATTTT,CASSRDRGYQPQHF
TRBD1,TRBJ1-3,TRBV5-1,17,NA,TGCGCCAGCAGCGGGGGACAGCAGGTGATCTCTGGAAACACCATATATTTT,CASSGGQQVISGNTIYF